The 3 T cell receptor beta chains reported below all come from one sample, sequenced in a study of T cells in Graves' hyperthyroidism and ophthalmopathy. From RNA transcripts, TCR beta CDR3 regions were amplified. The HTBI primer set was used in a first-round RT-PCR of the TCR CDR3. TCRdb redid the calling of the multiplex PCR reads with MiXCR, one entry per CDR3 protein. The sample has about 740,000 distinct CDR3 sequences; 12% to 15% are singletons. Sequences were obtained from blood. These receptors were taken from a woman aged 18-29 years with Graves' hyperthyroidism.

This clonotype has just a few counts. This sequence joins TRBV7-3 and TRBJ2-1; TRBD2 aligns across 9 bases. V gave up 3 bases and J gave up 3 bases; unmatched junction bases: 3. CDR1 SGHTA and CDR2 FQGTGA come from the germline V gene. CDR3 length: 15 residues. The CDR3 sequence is CASSFLAGIYNEQFF. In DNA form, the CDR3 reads TGTGCCAGCAGCTTTCTAGCGGGGATCTACAATGAGCAGTTCTTC.

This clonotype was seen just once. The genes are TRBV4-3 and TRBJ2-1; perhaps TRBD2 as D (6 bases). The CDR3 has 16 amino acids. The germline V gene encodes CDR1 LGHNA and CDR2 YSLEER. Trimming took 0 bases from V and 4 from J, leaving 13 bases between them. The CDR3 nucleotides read TGCGCCAGCAGCCAAGATAAGAGCGGAGGGTACAATGAGCAGTTCTTC. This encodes CASSQDKSGGYNEQFF.

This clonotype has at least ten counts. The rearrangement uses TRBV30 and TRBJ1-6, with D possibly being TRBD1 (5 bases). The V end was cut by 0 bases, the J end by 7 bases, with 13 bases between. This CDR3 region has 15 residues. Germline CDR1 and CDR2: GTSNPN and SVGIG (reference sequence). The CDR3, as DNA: TGTGCCTGGAGTGTACTAGGGGCTTGGAATTCACCCCTCCACTTT. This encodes CAWSVLGAWNSPLHF.